This T cell receptor beta chain was obtained from a study of OX40 agonist ivuxolimab in advanced cancers. Method: immunoSEQ multiplex PCR; TCRdb's copy keeps in-frame clones and lacks some. The data hold about 72,000 clones, with over 75% observed a single time. The germline gives CDR1 SGHAT, CDR2 FQNNGV. This CDR3 has 15 amino acids. V was cut by 5 bases and J by 2 bases, with 16 bases left in between. The clonotype comes from an adult with an advanced solid tumor such as melanoma, head and neck, liver or kidney cancer. V is TRBV11-2 and J is TRBJ2-7, with a tentative D call TRBD2 (5 bases). Here the sequenced sample was CD4+ or CD8+ T cells sorted from blood, taken in a trial of the OX40 agonist ivuxolimab. CDR3 sequence: CASSTPGQAAYEQYF. CDR3 DNA: TGTGCCAGCAGCACACCTGGGCAAGCGGCCTACGAGCAGTACTTC.